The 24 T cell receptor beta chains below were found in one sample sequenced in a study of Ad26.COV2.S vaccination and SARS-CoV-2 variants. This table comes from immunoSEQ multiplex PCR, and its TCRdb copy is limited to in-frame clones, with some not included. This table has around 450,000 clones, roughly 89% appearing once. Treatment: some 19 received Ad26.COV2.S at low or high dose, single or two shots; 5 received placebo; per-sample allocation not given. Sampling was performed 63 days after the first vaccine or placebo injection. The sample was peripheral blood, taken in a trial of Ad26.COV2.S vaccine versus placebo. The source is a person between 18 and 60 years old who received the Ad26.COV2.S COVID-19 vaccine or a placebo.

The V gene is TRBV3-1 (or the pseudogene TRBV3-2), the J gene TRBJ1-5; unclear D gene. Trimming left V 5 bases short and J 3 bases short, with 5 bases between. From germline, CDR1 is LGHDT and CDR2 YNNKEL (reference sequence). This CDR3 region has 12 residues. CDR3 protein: CASSEYNQPQHF. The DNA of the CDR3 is TGTGCCAGCAGCGAATACAATCAGCCCCAGCATTTT.

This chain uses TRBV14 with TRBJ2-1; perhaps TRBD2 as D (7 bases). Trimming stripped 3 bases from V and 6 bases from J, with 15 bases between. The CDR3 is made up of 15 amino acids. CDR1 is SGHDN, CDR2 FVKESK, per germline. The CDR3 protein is CASSHRRGPPNEQFF. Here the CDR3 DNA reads TGTGCCAGCAGCCACCGGCGGGGGCCACCCAATGAGCAGTTCTTC.

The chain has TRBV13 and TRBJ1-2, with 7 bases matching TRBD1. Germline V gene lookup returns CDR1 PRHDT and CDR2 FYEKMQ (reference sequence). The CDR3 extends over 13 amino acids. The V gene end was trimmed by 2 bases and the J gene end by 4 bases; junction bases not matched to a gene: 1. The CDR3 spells CASSLPGGYGYTF. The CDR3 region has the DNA TGTGCCAGCAGCTTACCAGGGGGCTATGGCTACACCTTC.

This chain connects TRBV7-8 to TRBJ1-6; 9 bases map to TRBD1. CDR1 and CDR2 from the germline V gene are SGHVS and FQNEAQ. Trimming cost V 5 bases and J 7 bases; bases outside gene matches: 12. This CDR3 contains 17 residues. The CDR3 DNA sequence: TGTGCCAGCAGCCCGAAAAGGACAGGGGTTCTCAATTCACCCCTCCACTTT. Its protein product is CASSPKRTGVLNSPLHF.

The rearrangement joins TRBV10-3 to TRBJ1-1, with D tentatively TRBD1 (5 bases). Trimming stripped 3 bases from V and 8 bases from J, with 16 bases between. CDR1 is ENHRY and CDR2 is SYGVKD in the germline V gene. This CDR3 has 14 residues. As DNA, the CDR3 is TGTGCCATCAGTGACCCGGGACGGGGAGGGGAAGCTTTCTTT. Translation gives CAISDPGRGGEAFF.

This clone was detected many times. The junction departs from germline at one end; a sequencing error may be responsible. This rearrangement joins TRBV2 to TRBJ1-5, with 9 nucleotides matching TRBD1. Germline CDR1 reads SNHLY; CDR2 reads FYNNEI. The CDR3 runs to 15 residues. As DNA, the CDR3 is TGTGCCAGCAGTGAACGGACAGGGGTAAATCGGCCCCAGCATTTT. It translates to CASSERTGVNRPQHF.

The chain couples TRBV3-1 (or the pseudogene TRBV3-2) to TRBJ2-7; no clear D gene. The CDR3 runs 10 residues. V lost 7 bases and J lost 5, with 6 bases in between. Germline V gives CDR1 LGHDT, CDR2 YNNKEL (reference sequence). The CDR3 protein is CASTLNEQYV. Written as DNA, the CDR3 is TGTGCCAGCACCCTGAACGAGCAGTACGTC.

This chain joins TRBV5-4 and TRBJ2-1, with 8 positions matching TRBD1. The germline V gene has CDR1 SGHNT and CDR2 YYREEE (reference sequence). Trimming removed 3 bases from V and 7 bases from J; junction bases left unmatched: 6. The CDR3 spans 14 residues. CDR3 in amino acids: CASSSDRVLNEQFF. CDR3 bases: TGTGCCAGCAGCTCGGACAGGGTGTTGAATGAGCAGTTCTTC.

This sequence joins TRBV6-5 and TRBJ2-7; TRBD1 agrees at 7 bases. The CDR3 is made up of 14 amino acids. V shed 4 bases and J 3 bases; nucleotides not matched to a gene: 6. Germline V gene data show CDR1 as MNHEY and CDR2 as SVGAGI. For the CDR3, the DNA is TGTGCCAGCAGTTTCCGGGACAGTGACTACGAGCAGTACTTC. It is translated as CASSFRDSDYEQYF.

CDR3 loop: CASSPGTGTETQYF. CDR3 DNA: TGTGCCAGCAGCCCCGGGACAGGCACGGAGACCCAGTACTTC. The V gene is TRBV6-6, the J gene TRBJ2-5, with 8 nucleotides matching TRBD1. CDR1 is MNHNY and CDR2 is SVGAGI in the germline V gene (reference sequence). The CDR3 sequence is 14 residues long. V was pared by 6 bases and J by 5 bases, with 8 bases of the junction left unmatched.

The chain's CDR3 is CASSLVNSPLHF. The CDR3 region has the DNA TGTGCCAGCAGCTTGGTTAATTCACCCCTCCACTTT. The chain combines TRBV5-6 with TRBJ1-6; no firm D call. The V end was cut by 0 bases, the J end by 6 bases, with 1 base between. CDR3 length: 12 residues. In germline, CDR1 is SGHDT, CDR2 YYEEEE.

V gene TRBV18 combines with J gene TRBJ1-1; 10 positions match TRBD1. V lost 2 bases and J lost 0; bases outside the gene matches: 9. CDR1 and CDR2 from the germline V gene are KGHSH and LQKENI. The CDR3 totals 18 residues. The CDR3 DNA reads TGTGCCAGCTCACCATGGGGACAGGGGATCGCCTTGAACACTGAAGCTTTCTTT. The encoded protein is CASSPWGQGIALNTEAFF.

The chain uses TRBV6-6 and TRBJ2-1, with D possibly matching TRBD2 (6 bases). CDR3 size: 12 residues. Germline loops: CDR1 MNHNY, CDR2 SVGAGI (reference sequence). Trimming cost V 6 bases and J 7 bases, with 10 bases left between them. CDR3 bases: TGTGCCAGCAGCCGACTAGTAAATGAGCAGTTCTTC. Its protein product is CASSRLVNEQFF.

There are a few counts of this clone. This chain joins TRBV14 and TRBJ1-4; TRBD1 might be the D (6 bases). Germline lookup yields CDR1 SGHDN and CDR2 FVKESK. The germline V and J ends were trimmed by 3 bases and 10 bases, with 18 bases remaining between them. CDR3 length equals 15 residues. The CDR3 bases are TGTGCCAGCAGCCAGGACCCGGGACACCCAGGAAAACTGTTTTTT. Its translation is CASSQDPGHPGKLFF.

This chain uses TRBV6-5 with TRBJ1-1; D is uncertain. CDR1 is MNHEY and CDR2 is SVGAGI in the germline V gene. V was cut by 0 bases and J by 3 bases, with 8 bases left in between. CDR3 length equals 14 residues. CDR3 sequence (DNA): TGTGCCAGCAGTTACTCGACGACCGACACTGAAGCTTTCTTT. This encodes CASSYSTTDTEAFF.

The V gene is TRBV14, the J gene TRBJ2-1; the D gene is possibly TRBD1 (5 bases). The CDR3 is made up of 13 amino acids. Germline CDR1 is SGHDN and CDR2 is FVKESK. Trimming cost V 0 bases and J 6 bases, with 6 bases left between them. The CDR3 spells CASSQDRGNEQFF. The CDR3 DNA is TGTGCCAGCAGCCAAGATAGGGGCAATGAGCAGTTCTTC.

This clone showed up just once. This chain's CDR3 is CASSPSETATLMNTEAFF. The CDR3 DNA reads TGCGCCAGCAGCCCCTCGGAGACAGCCACCTTAATGAACACTGAAGCTTTCTTT. The chain couples TRBV4-1 to TRBJ1-1; D perhaps matches TRBD1 (5 bases). CDR3 length: 18 residues. Trimming pared 4 bases from V and 0 bases from J, leaving 21 bases between. CDR1 and CDR2 from the germline V gene are MGHRA and YSYEKL.

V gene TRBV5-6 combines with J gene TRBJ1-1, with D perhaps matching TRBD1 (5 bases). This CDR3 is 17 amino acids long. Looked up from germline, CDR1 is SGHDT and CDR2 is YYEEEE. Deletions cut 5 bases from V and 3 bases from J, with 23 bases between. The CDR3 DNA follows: TGTGCCAGCAGTTTATTGGGCGGGTTCCCAGGGTACACTGAAGCTTTCTTT. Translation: CASSLLGGFPGYTEAFF. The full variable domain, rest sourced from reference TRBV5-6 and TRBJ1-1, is DAGVTQSPTHLIKTRGQQVTLRCSPKSGHDTVSWYQQALGQGPQFIFQYYEEEERQRGNFPDRFSGHQFPNYSSELNVNALLLGDSALYLCASSLLGGFPGYTEAFFGQGTRLTVV.

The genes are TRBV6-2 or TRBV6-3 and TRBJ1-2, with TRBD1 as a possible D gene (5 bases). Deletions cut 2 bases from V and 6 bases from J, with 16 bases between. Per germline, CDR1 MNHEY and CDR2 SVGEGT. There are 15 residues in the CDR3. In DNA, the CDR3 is TGTGCCAGCAGTTACCTCCCCCGGGACGGTGATGGCTACACCTTC. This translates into CASSYLPRDGDGYTF.

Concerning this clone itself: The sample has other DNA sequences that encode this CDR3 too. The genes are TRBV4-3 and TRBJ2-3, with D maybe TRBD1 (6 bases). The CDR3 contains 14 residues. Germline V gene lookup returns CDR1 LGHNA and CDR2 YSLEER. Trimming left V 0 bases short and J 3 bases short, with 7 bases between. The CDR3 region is CASSQDRGTDTQYF. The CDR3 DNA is TGCGCCAGCAGCCAAGACAGGGGAACAGATACGCAGTATTTT.

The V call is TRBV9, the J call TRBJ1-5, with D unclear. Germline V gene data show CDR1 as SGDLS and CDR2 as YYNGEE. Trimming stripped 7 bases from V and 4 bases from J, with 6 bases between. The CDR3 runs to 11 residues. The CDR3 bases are TGTGCCAGCGGAGGGAATCAGCCCCAGCATTTT. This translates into CASGGNQPQHF.

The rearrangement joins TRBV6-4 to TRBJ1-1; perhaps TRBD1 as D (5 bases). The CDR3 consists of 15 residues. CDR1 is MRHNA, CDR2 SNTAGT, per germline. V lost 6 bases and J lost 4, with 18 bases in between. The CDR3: CASRTRAGVSTEAFF. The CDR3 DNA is TGTGCCAGCAGGACCCGGGCGGGGGTCAGCACTGAAGCTTTCTTT.

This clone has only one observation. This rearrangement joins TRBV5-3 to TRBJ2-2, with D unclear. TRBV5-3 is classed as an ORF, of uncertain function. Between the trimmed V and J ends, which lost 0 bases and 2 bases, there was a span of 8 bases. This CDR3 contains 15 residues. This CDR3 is CARSLAAENTGELFF. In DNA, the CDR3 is TGTGCCAGAAGCTTGGCGGCAGAAAACACCGGGGAGCTGTTTTTT.

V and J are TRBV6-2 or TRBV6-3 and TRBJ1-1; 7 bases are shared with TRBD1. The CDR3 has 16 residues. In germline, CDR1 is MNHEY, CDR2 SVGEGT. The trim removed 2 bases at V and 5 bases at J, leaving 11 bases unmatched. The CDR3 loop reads CASSYPDRVGRTEAFF. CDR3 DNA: TGTGCCAGCAGTTACCCCGACAGGGTGGGTCGTACTGAAGCTTTCTTT.